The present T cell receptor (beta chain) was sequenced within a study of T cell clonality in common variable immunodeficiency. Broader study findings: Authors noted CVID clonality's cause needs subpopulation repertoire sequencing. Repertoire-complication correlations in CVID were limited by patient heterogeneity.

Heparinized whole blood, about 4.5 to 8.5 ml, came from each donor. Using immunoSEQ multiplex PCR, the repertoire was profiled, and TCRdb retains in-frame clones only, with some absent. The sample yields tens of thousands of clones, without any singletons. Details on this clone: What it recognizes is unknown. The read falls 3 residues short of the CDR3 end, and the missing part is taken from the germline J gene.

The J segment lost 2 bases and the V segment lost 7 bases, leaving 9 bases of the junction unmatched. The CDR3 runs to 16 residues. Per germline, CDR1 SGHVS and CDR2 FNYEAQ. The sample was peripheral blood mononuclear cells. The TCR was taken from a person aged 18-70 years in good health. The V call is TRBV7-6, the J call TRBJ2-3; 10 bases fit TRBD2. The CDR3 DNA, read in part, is TGTGCCAGCACCATTAGCGGGGGGACCTACACAGATACG. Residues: CASTISGGTYTDT. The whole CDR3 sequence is CASTISGGTYTDTQYF.